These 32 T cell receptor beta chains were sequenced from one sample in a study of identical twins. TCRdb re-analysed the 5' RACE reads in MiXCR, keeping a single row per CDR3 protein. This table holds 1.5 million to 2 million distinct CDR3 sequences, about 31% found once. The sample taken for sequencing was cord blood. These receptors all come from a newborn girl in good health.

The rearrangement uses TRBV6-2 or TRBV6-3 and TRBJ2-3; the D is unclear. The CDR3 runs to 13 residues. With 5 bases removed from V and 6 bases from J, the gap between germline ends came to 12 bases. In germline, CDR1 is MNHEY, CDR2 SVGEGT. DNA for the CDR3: TGTGCCAGCAGTGGGCTAGTCTCTGATACGCAGTATTTT. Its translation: CASSGLVSDTQYF.

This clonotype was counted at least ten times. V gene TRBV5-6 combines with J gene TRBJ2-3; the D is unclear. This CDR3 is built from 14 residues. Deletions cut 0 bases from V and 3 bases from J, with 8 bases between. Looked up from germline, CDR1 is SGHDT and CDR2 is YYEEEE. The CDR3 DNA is TGTGCCAGCAGCTTGGCTGTCCCGACAGATACGCAGTATTTT. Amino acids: CASSLAVPTDTQYF.

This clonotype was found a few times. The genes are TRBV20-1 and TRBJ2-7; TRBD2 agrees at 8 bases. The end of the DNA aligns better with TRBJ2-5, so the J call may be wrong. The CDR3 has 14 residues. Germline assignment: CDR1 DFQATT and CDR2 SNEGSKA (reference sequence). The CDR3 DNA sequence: TGCAGTGCTAGAGACGGGGGGGCCGGGGAGACCCAGTACTTC. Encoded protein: CSARDGGAGETQYF.

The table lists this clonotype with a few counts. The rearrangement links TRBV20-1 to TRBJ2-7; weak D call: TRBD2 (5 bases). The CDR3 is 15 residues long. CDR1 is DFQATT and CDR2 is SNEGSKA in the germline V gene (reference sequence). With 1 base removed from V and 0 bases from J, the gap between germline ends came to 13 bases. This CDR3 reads CSARAERLSSYEQYF. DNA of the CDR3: TGCAGTGCTAGAGCGGAGCGGCTTTCCTCCTACGAGCAGTACTTC.

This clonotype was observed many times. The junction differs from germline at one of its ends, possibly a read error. For the CDR3, the DNA is TGTGCCAGCAGTTTAGCGCGGGCTAACTATGGCTACACCTTC. Protein product: CASSLARANYGYTF. The rearrangement joins TRBV7-9 to TRBJ1-2; D not resolved. The CDR3 has 14 amino acids. From germline, CDR1 is SEHNR and CDR2 FQNEAQ (reference sequence).

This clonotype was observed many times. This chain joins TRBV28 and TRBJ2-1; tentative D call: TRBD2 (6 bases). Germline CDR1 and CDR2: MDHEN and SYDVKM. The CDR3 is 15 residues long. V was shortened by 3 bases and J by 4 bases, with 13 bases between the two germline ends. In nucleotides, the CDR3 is TGTGCCAGCAGTTTTGGAGGGCCAGGTTACAATGAGCAGTTCTTC. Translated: CASSFGGPGYNEQFF.

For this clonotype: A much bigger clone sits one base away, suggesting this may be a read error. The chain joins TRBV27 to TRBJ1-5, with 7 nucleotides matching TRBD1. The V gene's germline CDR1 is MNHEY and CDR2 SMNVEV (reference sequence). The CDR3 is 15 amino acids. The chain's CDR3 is CASSPTGYSDQPQHF. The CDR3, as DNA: TGTGCCAGCAGTCCGACAGGGTATAGCGATCAGCCCCAGCATTTT.

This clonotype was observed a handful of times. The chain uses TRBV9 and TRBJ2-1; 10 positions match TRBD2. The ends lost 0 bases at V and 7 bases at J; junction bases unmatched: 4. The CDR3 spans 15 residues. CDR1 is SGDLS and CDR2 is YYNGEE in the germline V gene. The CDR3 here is CASSVVSGGGNEQFF. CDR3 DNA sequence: TGTGCCAGCAGCGTAGTAAGCGGGGGGGGGAATGAGCAGTTCTTC.

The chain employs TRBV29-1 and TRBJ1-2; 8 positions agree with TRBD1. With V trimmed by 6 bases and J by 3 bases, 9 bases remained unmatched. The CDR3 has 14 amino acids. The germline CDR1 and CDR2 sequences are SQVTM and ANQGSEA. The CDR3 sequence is CSVTTGGSDYGYTF. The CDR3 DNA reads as TGCAGCGTGACAACAGGGGGTTCTGACTATGGCTACACCTTC.

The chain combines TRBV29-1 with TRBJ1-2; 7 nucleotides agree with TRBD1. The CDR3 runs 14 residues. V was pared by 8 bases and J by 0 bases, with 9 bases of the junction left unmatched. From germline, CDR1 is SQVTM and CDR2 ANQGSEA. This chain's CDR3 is CSTRDSPSNYGYTF. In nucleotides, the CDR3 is TGCAGCACCCGGGACAGTCCTTCTAACTATGGCTACACCTTC.

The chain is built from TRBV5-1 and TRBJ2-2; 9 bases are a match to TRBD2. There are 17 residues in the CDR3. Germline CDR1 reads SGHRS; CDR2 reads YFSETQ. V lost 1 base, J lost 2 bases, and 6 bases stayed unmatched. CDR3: CASSLSSGGRNTGELFF. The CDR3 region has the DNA TGCGCCAGCAGCTTGAGTAGCGGGGGCCGAAACACCGGGGAGCTGTTTTTT.

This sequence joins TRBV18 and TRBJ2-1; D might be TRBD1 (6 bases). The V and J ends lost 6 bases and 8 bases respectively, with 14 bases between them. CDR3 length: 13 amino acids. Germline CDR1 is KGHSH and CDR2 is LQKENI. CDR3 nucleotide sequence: TGTGCCAGCTCGGTACAGGGTCTGGATGAGCAGTTCTTC. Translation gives CASSVQGLDEQFF.

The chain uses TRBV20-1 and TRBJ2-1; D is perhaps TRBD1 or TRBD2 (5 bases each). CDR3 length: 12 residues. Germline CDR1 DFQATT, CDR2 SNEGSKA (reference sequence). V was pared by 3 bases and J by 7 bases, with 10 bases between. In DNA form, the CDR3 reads TGCAGTGCTAGCCCGGGACGGAATGAGCAGTTCTTC. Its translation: CSASPGRNEQFF.

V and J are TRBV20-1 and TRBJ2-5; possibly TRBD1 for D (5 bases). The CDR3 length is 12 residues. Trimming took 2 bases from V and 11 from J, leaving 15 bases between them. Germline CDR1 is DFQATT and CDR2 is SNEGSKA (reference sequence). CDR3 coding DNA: TGCAGTGCTAGACCGACAGCCACTGAGCAGTACTTC. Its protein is CSARPTATEQYF.

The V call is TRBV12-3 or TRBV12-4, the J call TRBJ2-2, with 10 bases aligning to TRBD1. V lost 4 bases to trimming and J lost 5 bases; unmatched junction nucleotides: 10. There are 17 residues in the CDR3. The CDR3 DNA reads TGTGCCAGCAGTTCAATTAAGGGACAGGGGTGGACCGGGGAGCTGTTTTTT. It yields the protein CASSSIKGQGWTGELFF.

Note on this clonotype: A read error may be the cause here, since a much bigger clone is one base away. The CDR3 region is CASRGGQGTDTQYF. In nucleotides, the CDR3 is TGTGCCAGCAGGGGGGGACAGGGCACAGATACGCAGTATTTT. The V gene is TRBV2, the J gene TRBJ2-3; 8 bases are a match to TRBD1. This CDR3 contains 14 residues. Germline CDR1 is SNHLY and CDR2 is FYNNEI. J lost 1 base, V lost 6 bases, and 3 bases had no gene match.

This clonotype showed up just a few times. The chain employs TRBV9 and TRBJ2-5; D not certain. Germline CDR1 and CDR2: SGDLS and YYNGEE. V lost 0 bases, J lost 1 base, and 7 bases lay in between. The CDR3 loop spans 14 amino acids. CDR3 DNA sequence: TGTGCCAGCAGCGTAGGTCCAGGCCAAGAGACCCAGTACTTC. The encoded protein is CASSVGPGQETQYF.

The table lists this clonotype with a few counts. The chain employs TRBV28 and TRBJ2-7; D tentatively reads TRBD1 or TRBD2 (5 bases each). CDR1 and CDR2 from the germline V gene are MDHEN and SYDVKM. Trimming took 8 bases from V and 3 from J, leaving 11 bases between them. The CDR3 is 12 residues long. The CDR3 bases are TGTGCCAGCCGGGACCTACGCTACGAGCAGTACTTC. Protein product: CASRDLRYEQYF.

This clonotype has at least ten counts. The CDR3 is CASRERGTQYF. The DNA for the CDR3 is TGTGCCAGCAGGGAGCGGGGTACGCAGTATTTT. The gene calls are TRBV12-3 or TRBV12-4 and TRBJ2-3; TRBD2 matches 7 bases. The CDR3 totals 11 residues. V was pared by 6 bases and J by 8 bases, with 2 bases of the junction left unmatched.

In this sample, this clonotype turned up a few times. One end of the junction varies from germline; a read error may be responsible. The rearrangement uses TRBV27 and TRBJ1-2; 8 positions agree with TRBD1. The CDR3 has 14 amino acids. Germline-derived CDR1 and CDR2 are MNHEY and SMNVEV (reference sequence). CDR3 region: CASSLRQGAYGYTF. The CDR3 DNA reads TGCGCCAGCAGCTTGCGTCAGGGGGCCTATGGCTACACCTTC.

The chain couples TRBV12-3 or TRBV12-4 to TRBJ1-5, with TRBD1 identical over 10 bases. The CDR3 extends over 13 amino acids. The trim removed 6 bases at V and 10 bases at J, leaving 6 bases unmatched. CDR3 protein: CASRDRGNRPQHF. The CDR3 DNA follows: TGTGCCAGCAGGGACAGGGGGAATCGTCCCCAGCATTTT.

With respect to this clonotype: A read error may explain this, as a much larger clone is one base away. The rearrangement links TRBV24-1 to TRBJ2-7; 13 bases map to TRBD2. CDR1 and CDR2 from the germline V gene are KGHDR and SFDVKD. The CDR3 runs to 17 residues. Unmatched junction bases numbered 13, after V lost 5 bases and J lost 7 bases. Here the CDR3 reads CATSAIGTSGAYNEQYF. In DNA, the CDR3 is TGTGCCACCAGTGCCATTGGGACTAGCGGGGCCTACAATGAGCAGTACTTC.

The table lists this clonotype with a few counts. The CDR3 sequence: CSARTGAAETQYF. The CDR3, as DNA: TGCAGTGCTAGGACAGGGGCGGCAGAGACCCAGTACTTC. The gene calls are TRBV20-1 and TRBJ2-5, with TRBD1 matching over 8 bases. From germline, CDR1 is DFQATT and CDR2 SNEGSKA (reference sequence). The trim removed 3 bases at V and 4 bases at J, leaving 4 bases unmatched. The CDR3 length is 13 residues.

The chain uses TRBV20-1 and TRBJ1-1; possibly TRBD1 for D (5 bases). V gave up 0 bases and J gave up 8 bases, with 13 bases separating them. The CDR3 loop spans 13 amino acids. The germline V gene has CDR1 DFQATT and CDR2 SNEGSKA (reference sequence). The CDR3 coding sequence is TGCAGTGCTAGAGAGGGGAATAAGGGGGAAGCTTTCTTT. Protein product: CSAREGNKGEAFF.

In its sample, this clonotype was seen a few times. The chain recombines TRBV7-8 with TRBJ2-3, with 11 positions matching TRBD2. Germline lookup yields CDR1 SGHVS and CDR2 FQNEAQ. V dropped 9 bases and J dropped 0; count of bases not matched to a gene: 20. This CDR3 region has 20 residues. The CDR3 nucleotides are TGTGCCAGTGGGGGACAGGGACCTAGCGGGAGGATCTCTAGCACAGATACGCAGTATTTT. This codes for CASGGQGPSGRISSTDTQYF.

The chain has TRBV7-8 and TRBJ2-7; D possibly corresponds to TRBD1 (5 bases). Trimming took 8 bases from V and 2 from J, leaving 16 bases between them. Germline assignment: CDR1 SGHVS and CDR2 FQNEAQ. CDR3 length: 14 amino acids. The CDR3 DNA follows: TGTGCCAGCTCGGGTAAGGGGCGCACCTACGAGCAGTACTTC. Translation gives CASSGKGRTYEQYF.

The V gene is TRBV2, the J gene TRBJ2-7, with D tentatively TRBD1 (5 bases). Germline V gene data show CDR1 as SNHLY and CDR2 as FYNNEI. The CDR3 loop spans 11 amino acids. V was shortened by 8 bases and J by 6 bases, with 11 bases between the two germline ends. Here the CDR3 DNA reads TGTGCCAGCTTGAAGGGGATCGAGCAGTACTTC. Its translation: CASLKGIEQYF.

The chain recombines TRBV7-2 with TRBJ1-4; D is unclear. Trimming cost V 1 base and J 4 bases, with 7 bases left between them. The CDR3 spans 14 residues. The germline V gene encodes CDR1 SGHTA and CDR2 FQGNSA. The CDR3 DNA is TGTGCCAGCAGCTTAGTGGGTTTTAATGAAAAACTGTTTTTT. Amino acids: CASSLVGFNEKLFF.

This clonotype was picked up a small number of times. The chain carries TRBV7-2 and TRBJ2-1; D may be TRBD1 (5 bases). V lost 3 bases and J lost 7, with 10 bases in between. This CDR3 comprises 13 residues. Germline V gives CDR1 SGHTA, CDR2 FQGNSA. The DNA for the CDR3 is TGTGCCAGCAGCTTTGCTACAGGTAATGAGCAGTTCTTC. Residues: CASSFATGNEQFF.

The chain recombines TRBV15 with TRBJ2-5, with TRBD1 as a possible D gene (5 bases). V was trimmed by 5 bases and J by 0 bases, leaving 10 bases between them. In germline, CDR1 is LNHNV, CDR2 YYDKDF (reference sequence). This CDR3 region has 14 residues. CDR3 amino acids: CATSGKGYQETQYF. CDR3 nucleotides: TGTGCCACCAGCGGAAAGGGGTACCAAGAGACCCAGTACTTC.

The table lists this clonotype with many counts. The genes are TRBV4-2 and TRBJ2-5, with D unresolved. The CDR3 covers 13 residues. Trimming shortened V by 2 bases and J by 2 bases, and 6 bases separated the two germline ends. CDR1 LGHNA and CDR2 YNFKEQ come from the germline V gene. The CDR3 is CASSQSYQETQYF. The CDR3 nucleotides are TGTGCCAGCAGCCAAAGTTATCAAGAGACCCAGTACTTC.

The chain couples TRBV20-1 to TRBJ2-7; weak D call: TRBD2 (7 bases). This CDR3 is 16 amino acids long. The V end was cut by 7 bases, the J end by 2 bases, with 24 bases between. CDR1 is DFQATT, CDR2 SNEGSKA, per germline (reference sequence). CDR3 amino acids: CSVILRGLAATYEQYF. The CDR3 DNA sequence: TGCAGTGTCATCCTACGGGGGCTAGCGGCTACCTACGAGCAGTACTTC.